This TCR beta chain appears in the sequencing data of a study of cytomegalovirus exposure and HLA in healthy donors. Study-level results: Immune exposure data for these donors was limited to CMV serostatus.

Primers: 60 Vbeta forward and 13 Jbeta reverse. The protocol was immunoSEQ multiplex PCR, while the TCRdb copy is restricted to in-frame clones and leaves out a portion. The sample data list roughly 220,000 clones. With regard to this clone: Its antigen is unidentified.

This CDR3 has 13 amino acids. The ends were cut back, 0 bases at V and 2 bases at J, with 5 bases in the middle. From germline, CDR1 is SGHNT and CDR2 YYREEE (reference sequence). The specimen sequenced was PBMCs. The TCR was taken from a girl aged 2-10 years in good health and CMV-seropositive. The chain is built from TRBV5-4 and TRBJ1-2, with no clear D. The CDR3, as DNA: TGTGCCAGCAGCTTGGACACCAACTATGGCTACACCTTC. Amino acids: CASSLDTNYGYTF.